These 29 T cell receptor beta chains were all obtained from the same sample, sequenced in a study of blood T cell repertoires in COVID-19. The method was immunoSEQ multiplex PCR; TCRdb's version includes in-frame clones alone and lacks a portion of them. Among under 250,000 clones, about 83% were seen once, and the ten largest hold about 4%. The sample taken for sequencing was peripheral blood. These TCRs come from a man aged 50 or older with acute or convalescent COVID-19.

V gene TRBV10-2 combines with J gene TRBJ1-5; TRBD1 matches 7 bases. Germline assignment: CDR1 WSHSY and CDR2 SAAADI. CDR3 length equals 13 residues. The trim removed 6 bases at V and 7 bases at J, leaving 6 bases unmatched. Written as DNA, the CDR3 is TGCGCCAGCAGAGACAGGGTAGGACAGCCCCAGCATTTT. This gives the protein CASRDRVGQPQHF.

Only one count was recorded for this clone. The V and J genes are TRBV6-5 and TRBJ1-2; TRBD1 matches 10 bases. The junction had 6 bases not matched to a gene; V was cut back by 6 bases and J by 8 bases. The CDR3 length is 13 residues. CDR1 MNHEY and CDR2 SVGAGI come from the germline V gene. CDR3 sequence (DNA): TGTGCCAGCAGGGGGACAGGGGAAGGAGGCTACACCTTC. Residues: CASRGTGEGGYTF.

This chain joins TRBV5-1 and TRBJ1-1; perhaps TRBD1 as D (5 bases). CDR1 is SGHRS, CDR2 YFSETQ, per germline. This CDR3 spans 15 amino acids. Trimming cost V 4 bases and J 7 bases, with 20 bases left between them. In DNA, the CDR3 is TGCGCCAGCAGCCGTCAGCCGGGGGATGTTGGTGAAGCTTTCTTT. Its protein product is CASSRQPGDVGEAFF. Using reference TRBV5-1 and TRBJ1-1 for the parts outside the CDR3, the full variable domain is KAGVTQTPRYLIKTRGQQVTLSCSPISGHRSVSWYQQTPGQGLQFLFEYFSETQRNKGNFPGRFSGRQFSNSRSEMNVSTLELGDSALYLCASSRQPGDVGEAFFGQGTRLTVV.

The rearrangement uses TRBV3-1 (or the pseudogene TRBV3-2) and TRBJ1-2; tentatively, D is TRBD1 (5 bases). Trimming shortened V by 0 bases and J by 6 bases, and 20 bases separated the two germline ends. This CDR3 has 17 residues. CDR1 is LGHDT and CDR2 is YNNKEL in the germline V gene (reference sequence). The CDR3 protein is CASSQDREAGVENGYTF. The CDR3, as DNA: TGTGCCAGCAGCCAAGACAGGGAGGCCGGGGTTGAGAATGGCTACACCTTC.

The chain has TRBV7-9 and TRBJ1-1, with a tentative D call TRBD1 (6 bases). Deletions cut 3 bases from V and 3 bases from J, with 11 bases between. The CDR3 runs to 14 residues. Germline V gene sequence: CDR1 SEHNR, CDR2 FQNEAQ (reference sequence). CDR3 sequence: CASSLYSGDTEAFF. The CDR3 nucleotides are TGTGCCAGCAGCTTGTACTCAGGGGACACTGAAGCTTTCTTT.

This clone was counted a single time. In DNA form, the CDR3 reads TGTGCCAGCAGCTTGGGAGCAGGGTCTAACTATGGCTACACCTTC. It yields the protein CASSLGAGSNYGYTF. V gene TRBV5-6 combines with J gene TRBJ1-2; a weak D match, TRBD1 (5 bases). This CDR3 has 15 residues. With 0 bases removed from V and 0 bases from J, the gap between germline ends came to 9 bases. Germline V gene sequence: CDR1 SGHDT, CDR2 YYEEEE.

The rearrangement links TRBV6-4 to TRBJ2-3; D perhaps matches TRBD2 (6 bases). CDR3 length: 15 amino acids. V was trimmed by 4 bases and J by 0 bases, leaving 11 bases between them. The germline CDR1 and CDR2 sequences are MRHNA and SNTAGT. CDR3 protein: CASSVRGTSTDTQYF. The CDR3 region has the DNA TGTGCCAGCAGTGTGCGGGGAACTAGCACAGATACGCAGTATTTT.

This clone came up a few times. This chain links TRBV4-1 with TRBJ1-6, with 9 bases identical to TRBD1. Germline CDR1 and CDR2: MGHRA and YSYEKL. The V gene end was trimmed by 3 bases and the J gene end by 9 bases; junction bases not matched to a gene: 6. The CDR3 has 15 residues. In DNA form, the CDR3 reads TGCGCCAGCAGCCAGGAGACAGGGGGGCTTTCACCCCTCCACTTT. This sequence encodes CASSQETGGLSPLHF.

The table lists this clone with a count of one. This chain connects TRBV6-4 to TRBJ2-1, with 12 bases fitting TRBD2. V gave up 6 bases and J gave up 9 bases; unmatched junction bases: 9. This CDR3 is 15 amino acids long. Germline-derived CDR1 and CDR2 are MRHNA and SNTAGT. In DNA, the CDR3 is TGTGCCAGCAGCGCGACTAGCGGGAGATTTGGTGAGCAGTTCTTC. This encodes CASSATSGRFGEQFF.

The rearrangement uses TRBV7-9 and TRBJ2-7; 7 bases match TRBD2. The junction had 6 bases not matched to a gene; V was cut back by 5 bases and J by 2 bases. Per germline, CDR1 SEHNR and CDR2 FQNEAQ (reference sequence). The CDR3 has 14 residues. In DNA form, the CDR3 reads TGTGCCAGCAGCCTCAGCGGGGTTGCCTACGAGCAGTACTTC. Its translation is CASSLSGVAYEQYF.

This clone was observed at least ten times. The chain recombines TRBV19 with TRBJ1-1, with 7 bases matching TRBD1. The CDR3 has 15 amino acids. Germline V gene sequence: CDR1 LNHDA, CDR2 SQIVND (reference sequence). V shed 7 bases, J shed 1 base, and the junction held 9 bases outside the gene matches. For the CDR3, the DNA is TGTGCCAGTAAACCTTCCGGGACAGCGAACACTGAAGCTTTCTTT. This sequence encodes CASKPSGTANTEAFF.

This clone appeared a single time. The chain combines TRBV9 with TRBJ1-1, with D unresolved. The CDR3 contains 15 residues. Trimming pared 0 bases from V and 1 base from J, leaving 10 bases between. The germline V gene encodes CDR1 SGDLS and CDR2 YYNGEE. Here the CDR3 reads CASSVGGLTNTEAFF. The CDR3 DNA sequence: TGTGCCAGCAGCGTAGGTGGACTCACGAACACTGAAGCTTTCTTT.

CDR3 region: CASSQVGRQIQETQYF. The CDR3 nucleotides are TGCGCCAGCAGCCAAGTCGGGAGACAGATCCAAGAGACCCAGTACTTC. The chain links TRBV4-1 to TRBJ2-5; possibly TRBD2 for D (6 bases). The V and J ends lost 1 base and 1 base respectively, with 13 bases between them. CDR3 length equals 16 residues. CDR1 MGHRA and CDR2 YSYEKL come from the germline V gene.

The chain is built from TRBV27 and TRBJ2-3; TRBD2 might be the D (6 bases). Germline V gene sequence: CDR1 MNHEY, CDR2 SMNVEV (reference sequence). Trimming removed 2 bases from V and 2 bases from J, with 17 bases in between. The CDR3 runs 17 residues. CDR3 region: CASSLVLERADTDTQYF. The CDR3 DNA sequence: TGTGCCAGCAGTTTAGTGCTCGAGCGGGCGGACACAGATACGCAGTATTTT.

The chain combines TRBV19 with TRBJ1-1, with 7 bases matching TRBD1. Germline-derived CDR1 and CDR2 are LNHDA and SQIVND (reference sequence). This CDR3 region has 12 residues. V shed 4 bases and J 8 bases; nucleotides not matched to a gene: 4. The CDR3 protein is CASSTQGGEAFF. The CDR3 DNA reads as TGTGCCAGTAGTACCCAAGGGGGCGAAGCTTTCTTT.

The J gene is TRBJ2-1, the V gene TRBV7-3, with 8 positions matching TRBD2. The CDR3 is made up of 16 amino acids. The germline CDR1 and CDR2 sequences are SGHTA and FQGTGA. J gave up 1 base and V 2 bases, and 4 bases lay outside the gene matches. CDR3 sequence: CASSLSGTRSYNEQFF. The CDR3 DNA sequence: TGTGCCAGCAGCTTATCGGGGACTAGGTCCTACAATGAGCAGTTCTTC.

A remark on this clone: The sample holds other DNA sequences that translate to the same CDR3. This chain joins TRBV19 and TRBJ2-7, with 10 bases lining up with TRBD1. The CDR3 length is 14 residues. Germline V gene lookup returns CDR1 LNHDA and CDR2 SQIVND (reference sequence). The J segment lost 3 bases and the V segment lost 3 bases, leaving 2 bases of the junction unmatched. The CDR3: CASSIGTGDYEQYF. For the CDR3, the DNA is TGTGCCAGTAGTATTGGGACAGGGGACTACGAGCAGTACTTC.

Only one count was recorded for this clone. The V call is TRBV6-5, the J call TRBJ2-7; 7 bases align to TRBD1. Germline CDR1 MNHEY, CDR2 SVGAGI. The CDR3 has 15 amino acids. The J segment lost 3 bases and the V segment lost 6 bases, leaving 11 bases of the junction unmatched. Written as DNA, the CDR3 is TGTGCCAGCAGCGCCCTCGGGACAGCCCACTACGAGCAGTACTTC. The encoded protein is CASSALGTAHYEQYF.

CDR3 protein: CATSDGLQYNEQFF. The DNA for the CDR3 is TGTGCCACCAGTGATGGACTACAATACAATGAGCAGTTCTTC. This chain uses TRBV24-1 with TRBJ2-1; D is possibly TRBD2 (6 bases). The CDR3 consists of 14 residues. The germline V and J ends were trimmed by 3 bases and 4 bases, with 9 bases remaining between them. Germline V lookup: CDR1 KGHDR, CDR2 SFDVKD.

J is TRBJ1-2 and V is TRBV7-6, with a weak D call TRBD1 (6 bases). Germline V gene data show CDR1 as SGHVS and CDR2 as FNYEAQ. The CDR3 consists of 13 residues. The V gene lost 5 bases and the J gene lost 3 bases, with 10 bases spanning the gap. In DNA, the CDR3 is TGTGCCAGCAGCGAAGGGGGAGACTATGGCTACACCTTC. Protein sequence: CASSEGGDYGYTF.

The chain joins TRBV18 to TRBJ2-7, with 7 positions matching TRBD2. The germline V gene has CDR1 KGHSH and CDR2 LQKENI. CDR3 length: 14 amino acids. J lost 2 bases, V lost 2 bases, and 3 bases had no gene match. The CDR3 DNA reads TGTGCCAGCTCACCATCGGCGGGGGCCTACGAGCAGTACTTC. Amino acid sequence: CASSPSAGAYEQYF.

The chain is built from TRBV6-5 and TRBJ2-7; the match to TRBD1 covers 9 bases. V lost 2 bases, J lost 2 bases, and 7 bases stayed unmatched. CDR1 and CDR2 (germline): MNHEY, SVGAGI. The CDR3 has 16 residues. The CDR3 coding sequence is TGTGCCAGCAGTTACAGGAGACAGGGGGTTACCTACGAGCAGTACTTC. As protein: CASSYRRQGVTYEQYF.

The chain links TRBV6-5 to TRBJ2-2; 9 bases agree with TRBD2. There are 14 residues in the CDR3. Looked up from germline, CDR1 is MNHEY and CDR2 is SVGAGI. Germline trimming cut 5 bases from V and 5 bases from J; bases unmatched to any gene: 3. In DNA form, the CDR3 reads TGTGCCAGCAGTATAGCGGGGGTTACCGGGGAGCTGTTTTTT. Its translation is CASSIAGVTGELFF.

V gene TRBV9 combines with J gene TRBJ1-6; maybe TRBD1 (6 bases). V lost 3 bases, J lost 9 bases, and 16 bases lay in between. The germline CDR1 and CDR2 sequences are SGDLS and YYNGEE. The CDR3 runs to 15 residues. CDR3 sequence: CASSEDGGGGSPLHF. DNA of the CDR3: TGTGCCAGCAGCGAAGACGGGGGCGGGGGTTCACCCCTCCACTTT.

This chain uses TRBV27 with TRBJ2-2; 9 bases agree with TRBD1. The junction had 3 bases not matched to a gene; V was cut back by 2 bases and J by 5 bases. CDR3 size: 15 residues. The germline gives CDR1 MNHEY, CDR2 SMNVEV (reference sequence). CDR3 nucleotides: TGTGCCAGCAGTTTAAACAGGGGGCGGACCGGGGAGCTGTTTTTT. It is translated as CASSLNRGRTGELFF.

A few counts support this clone. V usage is TRBV18 and J usage is TRBJ2-1; D gene unclear. CDR3 length: 15 residues. Trimming shortened V by 8 bases and J by 0 bases, and 14 bases separated the two germline ends. The germline V gene has CDR1 KGHSH and CDR2 LQKENI. CDR3 nucleotides: TGTGCCAGCGATCGACCGGGTAGCTCCTACAATGAGCAGTTCTTC. Its translation is CASDRPGSSYNEQFF.

The V and J genes are TRBV5-4 and TRBJ1-2; D gene unclear. Germline V gene lookup returns CDR1 SGHNT and CDR2 YYREEE (reference sequence). This CDR3 has 13 amino acids. V was shortened by 1 base and J by 5 bases, with 9 bases between the two germline ends. The CDR3 region is CASSLNTEYGYTF. The CDR3 DNA follows: TGTGCCAGCAGCTTGAACACAGAATATGGCTACACCTTC.

The gene calls are TRBV19 and TRBJ2-1, with TRBD2 identical over 8 bases. J was trimmed by 8 bases and V by 4 bases; bases with no gene match: 7. The CDR3 sequence is 14 residues long. Germline V gene lookup returns CDR1 LNHDA and CDR2 SQIVND (reference sequence). CDR3 DNA: TGTGCCAGTAGTACCGGGAGGGCCAGGTATGAGCAGTTCTTC. Amino acids: CASSTGRARYEQFF.

The genes are TRBV7-9 and TRBJ2-7; 8 bases are shared with TRBD1. Germline trimming cut 5 bases from V and 2 bases from J; bases unmatched to any gene: 5. CDR1 and CDR2 (germline): SEHNR, FQNEAQ (reference sequence). This CDR3 has 14 residues. CDR3 sequence reads: CASSPSGGPYEQYF. CDR3 in DNA: TGTGCCAGCAGCCCCTCAGGGGGCCCCTACGAGCAGTACTTC.